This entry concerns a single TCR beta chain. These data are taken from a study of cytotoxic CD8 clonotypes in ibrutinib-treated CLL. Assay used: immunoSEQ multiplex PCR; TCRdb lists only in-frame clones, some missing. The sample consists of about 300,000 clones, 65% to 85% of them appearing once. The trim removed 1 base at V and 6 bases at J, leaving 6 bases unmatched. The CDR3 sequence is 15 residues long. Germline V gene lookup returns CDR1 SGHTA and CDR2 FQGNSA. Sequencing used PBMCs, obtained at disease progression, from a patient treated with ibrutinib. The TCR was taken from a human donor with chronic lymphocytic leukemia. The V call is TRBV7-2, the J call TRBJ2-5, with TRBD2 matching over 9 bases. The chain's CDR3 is CASSLVAGGRKTQYF. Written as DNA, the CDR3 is TGTGCCAGCAGCTTAGTGGCGGGGGGGCGGAAGACCCAGTACTTC.